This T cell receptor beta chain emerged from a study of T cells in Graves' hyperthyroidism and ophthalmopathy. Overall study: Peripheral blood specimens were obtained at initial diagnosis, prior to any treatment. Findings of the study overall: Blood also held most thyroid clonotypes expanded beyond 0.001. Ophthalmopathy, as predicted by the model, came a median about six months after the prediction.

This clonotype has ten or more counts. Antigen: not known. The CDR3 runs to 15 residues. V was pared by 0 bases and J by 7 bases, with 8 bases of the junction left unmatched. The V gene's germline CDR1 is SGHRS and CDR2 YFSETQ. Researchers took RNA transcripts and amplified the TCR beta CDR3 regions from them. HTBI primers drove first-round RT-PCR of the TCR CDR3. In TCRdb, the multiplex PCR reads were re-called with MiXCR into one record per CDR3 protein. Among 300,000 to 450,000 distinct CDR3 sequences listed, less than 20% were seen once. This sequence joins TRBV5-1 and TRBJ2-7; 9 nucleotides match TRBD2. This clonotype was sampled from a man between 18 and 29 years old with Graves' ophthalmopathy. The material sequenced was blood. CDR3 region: CASSLDGGGAGEQYF. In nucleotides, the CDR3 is TGCGCCAGCAGCTTGGATGGCGGGGGGGCCGGGGAGCAGTACTTC.